This T cell receptor (beta chain) was recorded in a study of monozygotic twins with inflammatory bowel disease. Study conclusions and caveats: Patients with IBD had less TCRbeta diversity (inverse Simpson) than their healthy co-twins. Background noise in patient repertoires may stem from differing immunosuppressive treatments.

About this clonotype: What it recognizes is unknown.

T cells were not sorted, and total RNA was isolated straight from whole blood. An amount of approximately 3,500 ng of total RNA was used for each TCR library. Using the 5' RACE reads, TCRdb records one entry per CDR3 protein without DNA. The sample includes 300,000 to 450,000 distinct CDR3 sequences. The sequencing input was blood. This sequence was found in a human donor with ulcerative colitis or Crohn's disease, or a healthy co-twin of an affected twin (not recorded which).

The CDR3: CASSLQGRRTYEQYF. V and J are TRBV12-3 or TRBV12-4 and TRBJ2-7. CDR3 length: 15 amino acids.